These 3 T cell receptor beta chains share one sample of origin, sequenced in a study of CD8+ T cells in alopecia areata. Following extraction, RNA underwent reverse transcription to cDNA, which served as the sequencing template. Some clones are missing from TCRdb's copy, which holds only in-frame ones; the method was immunoSEQ multiplex PCR. The data hold roughly 100,000 clones, with approximately 58% observed a single time. Material for sequencing was CD4+ T cells sorted from blood. The receptors were sampled from a human donor in good health.

This chain uses TRBV6-1 with TRBJ1-2; 7 bases align to TRBD1. The V gene's germline CDR1 is MNHNS and CDR2 SASEGT. V was clipped by 7 bases and J by 4 bases; unmatched bases: 9. CDR3 size: 14 residues. CDR3 loop: CASTHGGGGYGYTF. The CDR3 coding sequence is TGTGCCAGCACTCACGGAGGGGGCGGCTATGGCTACACCTTC.

The chain combines TRBV29-1 with TRBJ1-2; the D gene is possibly TRBD1 (6 bases). Trimming cost V 6 bases and J 1 base, with 9 bases left between them. The CDR3 runs 12 residues. Per the germline V gene, CDR1 is SQVTM and CDR2 is ANQGSEA. Written as DNA, the CDR3 is TGCAGCGTAGGGGACAATAACTATGGCTACACCTTC. Translating it yields CSVGDNNYGYTF.

This clone was seen a few times. The V call is TRBV6-1, the J call TRBJ2-1, with a weak D call TRBD2 (6 bases). The germline V gene has CDR1 MNHNS and CDR2 SASEGT. The ends were cut back, 6 bases at V and 6 bases at J, with 18 bases in the middle. The CDR3 consists of 15 residues. The CDR3 is CASRLRHAEGNEQFF. CDR3 DNA sequence: TGTGCCAGCAGATTGCGGCACGCGGAGGGCAATGAGCAGTTCTTC.